The 25 T cell receptor beta chains presented below share a single source sample, sequenced in a study of blood T cells in healthy people across ages. Then a second PCR, running about 6 to 11 cycles, was carried out with a sample-barcoded 5' primer and a J-beta primer mix. TCRdb re-called the 5' RACE reads with MiXCR, one entry per CDR3 protein. This sample has 600,000 or so distinct CDR3 sequences, with roughly 20% found just once. Sequencing input: blood. The receptor source for this set is a man between 65 and 85 years old in good health.

This rearrangement joins TRBV25-1 to TRBJ2-5, with 7 positions matching TRBD1. In germline, CDR1 is MGHDK, CDR2 SYGVNS. The trim removed 4 bases at V and 2 bases at J, leaving 7 bases unmatched. The CDR3 loop spans 15 amino acids. CDR3 loop: CASSGASQGQETQYF. The DNA for the CDR3 is TGTGCCAGCAGTGGGGCCTCACAGGGGCAAGAGACCCAGTACTTC.

The rearrangement links TRBV20-1 to TRBJ2-5; D is possibly TRBD1 (5 bases). Germline assignment: CDR1 DFQATT and CDR2 SNEGSKA (reference sequence). The V end lost 5 bases, the J end lost 5 bases, and 18 bases lay between the germline ends. The CDR3 consists of 14 residues. The CDR3 DNA reads as TGCAGTGCTCCCGAGACAGCCGCTTGGGAGACCCAGTACTTC. It is translated as CSAPETAAWETQYF.

The V and J genes are TRBV20-1 and TRBJ2-1; 9 bases map to TRBD2. The CDR3 length is 13 residues. CDR1 and CDR2 (germline): DFQATT, SNEGSKA (reference sequence). Trimming cost V 3 bases and J 8 bases; bases outside gene matches: 5. CDR3 in amino acids: CSASIAGADEQFF. In DNA, the CDR3 is TGCAGTGCTAGCATAGCGGGAGCCGATGAGCAGTTCTTC.

This sequence joins TRBV6-2 or TRBV6-3 and TRBJ2-5, with D possibly being TRBD2 (6 bases). The V gene lost 2 bases and the J gene lost 1 base, with 11 bases spanning the gap. The germline CDR1 and CDR2 sequences are MNHEY and SVGEGT. This CDR3 has 15 amino acids. The CDR3 loop is CASSYTTSLQETQYF. Written as DNA, the CDR3 is TGTGCCAGCAGTTACACGACTAGTCTCCAAGAGACCCAGTACTTC.

Regarding this clonotype: This may stem from a read error, because a much larger clone lies one nucleotide away. The chain employs TRBV5-1 and TRBJ2-7; 11 nucleotides align to TRBD1. This CDR3 comprises 14 residues. With V trimmed by 4 bases and J by 2 bases, 2 bases remained unmatched. Germline CDR1 reads SGHRS; CDR2 reads YFSETQ. The CDR3 loop is CASSEGQGAYEQYF. CDR3 nucleotides: TGCGCCAGCAGCGAGGGACAGGGGGCCTACGAGCAGTACTTC.

The rearrangement links TRBV28 to TRBJ2-1, with a possible D match to TRBD2 (6 bases). The CDR3 has 14 amino acids. Germline CDR1 reads MDHEN; CDR2 reads SYDVKM. V lost 4 bases, J lost 6 bases, and 13 bases lay in between. The CDR3 region is CASSSPSGSNEQFF. CDR3 nucleotides: TGTGCCAGCAGTTCCCCGAGCGGGTCCAATGAGCAGTTCTTC.

This rearrangement joins TRBV20-1 to TRBJ2-3; 10 nucleotides line up with TRBD2. The CDR3 is 15 amino acids. From germline, CDR1 is DFQATT and CDR2 SNEGSKA (reference sequence). V was pared by 0 bases and J by 4 bases, with 4 bases of the junction left unmatched. The CDR3 coding sequence is TGCAGTGCTAGAGAGAGGCTAGCGGGAGCAGATACGCAGTATTTT. Its protein is CSARERLAGADTQYF.

The table lists this clonotype with a few counts. The chain uses TRBV5-1 and TRBJ2-1, with 7 bases fitting TRBD2. Germline CDR1 SGHRS, CDR2 YFSETQ. There are 15 residues in the CDR3. V was pared by 4 bases and J by 2 bases, with 6 bases of the junction left unmatched. The chain's CDR3 is CASSAAGTTYNEQFF. The DNA of the CDR3 is TGCGCCAGCAGCGCAGCCGGGACTACCTACAATGAGCAGTTCTTC.

This clonotype appeared a few times. J is TRBJ2-1 and V is TRBV7-6, with 9 bases aligning to TRBD2. Germline V gene sequence: CDR1 SGHVS, CDR2 FNYEAQ. The CDR3 consists of 16 residues. Trimming cost V 7 bases and J 3 bases; bases outside gene matches: 10. The chain's CDR3 is CASTSPSGNSYNEQFF. The CDR3 DNA reads as TGTGCCAGCACCTCACCTAGCGGGAATAGCTACAATGAGCAGTTCTTC.

The chain couples TRBV7-2 to TRBJ2-1; tentatively, D is TRBD2 (6 bases). V dropped 5 bases and J dropped 2 bases, with 16 bases sitting between them. This CDR3 contains 16 residues. Germline V CDR1 and CDR2: SGHTA, FQGNSA. CDR3 nucleotide sequence: TGTGCCAGCAGCCCTAGCGAGACTCGAGCCTACAATGAGCAGTTCTTC. Amino acids: CASSPSETRAYNEQFF.

V and J are TRBV11-3 and TRBJ2-5; possible D gene TRBD1, 5 bases. This CDR3 has 11 amino acids. V was shortened by 11 bases and J by 10 bases, with 17 bases between the two germline ends. From germline, CDR1 is SGHNT and CDR2 YENEEA. The CDR3 spells CAGIPSGNQYF. CDR3 bases: TGTGCCGGCATCCCCTCAGGGAACCAGTACTTC.

This clonotype was observed once. The chain links TRBV11-2 to TRBJ1-4; tentatively, D is TRBD1 (5 bases). V lost 5 bases and J 7 bases, leaving 14 bases between the germline ends. CDR3 length equals 14 residues. Germline lookup yields CDR1 SGHAT and CDR2 FQNNGV. The CDR3 DNA reads as TGTGCCAGCAGCACCCAGGGTCGTGGTGAAAAACTGTTTTTT. Amino acids: CASSTQGRGEKLFF.

This chain joins TRBV5-1 and TRBJ1-4; 9 bases fit TRBD1. Trimming at V came to 4 bases and at J to 5 bases, leaving 3 bases not matched to a gene. In germline, CDR1 is SGHRS, CDR2 YFSETQ. The length of the CDR3 is 14 residues. The DNA for the CDR3 is TGCGCCAGCAGCACTGGACAGGGGAATGAAAAACTGTTTTTT. It encodes CASSTGQGNEKLFF.

This clonotype has more than one count but fewer than ten. Germline and junction disagree at one end, which may indicate a read error. The rearrangement joins TRBV13 to TRBJ2-1; D ambiguous. CDR1 is PRHDT, CDR2 FYEKMQ, per germline (reference sequence). There are 12 residues in the CDR3. The CDR3 nucleotides read TGTGCCAGCAGCTTATCAATCACAGAGCGGTTCTTC. Translated: CASSLSITERFF.

This clonotype was observed a few times. The chain combines TRBV18 with TRBJ2-6; 11 nucleotides agree with TRBD1. The CDR3 contains 18 residues. Looked up from germline, CDR1 is KGHSH and CDR2 is LQKENI. J gave up 1 base and V 4 bases, and 6 bases lay outside the gene matches. In nucleotides, the CDR3 is TGTGCCAGCTCACTCGGACAGGGGGCTTTATCTGGGGCCAACGTCCTGACTTTC. As protein: CASSLGQGALSGANVLTF.

The CDR3 sequence is CASSQEKNYEQYF. In DNA, the CDR3 is TGCGCCAGCAGCCAGGAGAAGAACTACGAGCAGTACTTC. J is TRBJ2-7 and V is TRBV4-1; D call uncertain. The V gene lost 3 bases and the J gene lost 3 bases, with 9 bases spanning the gap. Germline CDR1 reads MGHRA; CDR2 reads YSYEKL. This CDR3 has 13 residues.

In its sample, this clonotype was seen a few times. This chain connects TRBV6-2 or TRBV6-3 to TRBJ2-1; no clear D. The CDR3 has 14 residues. Germline CDR1 MNHEY, CDR2 SVGEGT. V was pared by 6 bases and J by 2 bases, with 11 bases between. The CDR3: CASSPDSAYNEQFF. DNA for the CDR3: TGTGCCAGCAGCCCGGATTCAGCCTACAATGAGCAGTTCTTC.

Ten or more counts support this clonotype. The chain combines TRBV13 with TRBJ1-3; D uncertain. V was pared by 5 bases and J by 2 bases, with 10 bases between. CDR3 length equals 14 residues. Per germline, CDR1 PRHDT and CDR2 FYEKMQ (reference sequence). The CDR3: CASSVSETGNTIYF. CDR3 nucleotide sequence: TGTGCCAGCAGCGTTTCAGAAACTGGAAACACCATATATTTT. Full variable domain (outside the CDR3, taken from reference TRBV13 and TRBJ1-3): AAGVIQSPRHLIKEKRETATLKCYPIPRHDTVYWYQQGPGQDPQFLISFYEKMQSDKGSIPDRFSAQQFSDYHSELNMSSLELGDSALYFCASSVSETGNTIYFGEGSWLTVV.

The chain joins TRBV2 to TRBJ2-3; 7 bases align to TRBD1. The CDR3 runs 13 residues. Trimming removed 9 bases from V and 4 bases from J; junction bases left unmatched: 7. Per germline, CDR1 SNHLY and CDR2 FYNNEI. CDR3: CASLRDSPDTQYF. CDR3 sequence (DNA): TGTGCCAGTCTCAGGGACAGCCCAGATACGCAGTATTTT.

This clonotype was seen only a few times. This chain uses TRBV28 with TRBJ2-5; D ambiguous. V dropped 7 bases and J dropped 7 bases, with 13 bases sitting between them. CDR1 is MDHEN, CDR2 SYDVKM, per germline. The CDR3 covers 12 residues. The CDR3 DNA reads TGTGCCAGCAACGAGGCCGTCGGGACCCAGTACTTC. This gives the protein CASNEAVGTQYF. Using reference TRBV28 and TRBJ2-5 for the parts outside the CDR3, the full variable domain is DVKVTQSSRYLVKRTGEKVFLECVQDMDHENMFWYRQDPGLGLRLIYFSYDVKMKEKGDIPEGYSVSREKKERFSLILESASTNQTSMYLCASNEAVGTQYFGPGTRLLVL.

The chain uses TRBV3-1 and TRBJ2-5; 7 nucleotides match TRBD1. Near its end, the DNA agrees better with TRBJ2-1, so the J call may be wrong. Germline V gene data show CDR1 as LGHDT and CDR2 as YNNKEL (reference sequence). The CDR3 totals 15 residues. CDR3 DNA: TGTGCCAGCAGCCCTGGACAGGCCCACCGCAATGAGCAGTTCTTC. Its translation is CASSPGQAHRNEQFF.

This clonotype was seen a single time. This chain joins TRBV5-1 and TRBJ2-5; D uncertain. CDR1 and CDR2 from the germline V gene are SGHRS and YFSETQ. Trimming stripped 3 bases from V and 1 base from J, with 7 bases between. This CDR3 contains 13 residues. The CDR3 loop reads CASSYYGQETQYF. CDR3 coding DNA: TGCGCCAGCAGCTATTATGGCCAAGAGACCCAGTACTTC.

In nucleotides, the CDR3 is TGCAGTGCGGGGGGAGGGTCGAAACTCTACAATGAGCAGTTCTTC. This encodes CSAGGGSKLYNEQFF. V usage is TRBV20-1 and J usage is TRBJ2-1; TRBD2 matches 7 bases. CDR3 size: 15 residues. Germline CDR1 and CDR2: DFQATT and SNEGSKA (reference sequence). Trimming cost V 6 bases and J 3 bases; bases outside gene matches: 11.

This clonotype was seen a few times. The gene calls are TRBV28 and TRBJ2-7, with D perhaps matching TRBD1 (5 bases). Germline CDR1 MDHEN, CDR2 SYDVKM. The V end lost 2 bases, the J end lost 3 bases, and 11 bases lay between the germline ends. The CDR3 contains 14 residues. The CDR3 DNA reads as TGTGCCAGCAGTTTACAGTCAGGGCGCTACGAGCAGTACTTC. It specifies CASSLQSGRYEQYF.

This chain uses TRBV20-1 with TRBJ2-7, with TRBD1 as a possible D gene (6 bases). Trimming removed 4 bases at V and 4 bases at J, with 20 bases between. The CDR3 sequence is 15 residues long. The germline V gene encodes CDR1 DFQATT and CDR2 SNEGSKA (reference sequence). The CDR3, as DNA: TGCAGTGCTATAACGATGACAGGCAGCACGTACGAGCAGTACTTC. Encoded protein: CSAITMTGSTYEQYF.